One and the same sample provided the 27 T cell receptor beta chains below, sequenced in a study of T-cell memory formation after mild COVID-19. MiXCR, run by TCRdb on the 5' RACE reads, gives a single entry per CDR3 protein. This table holds about 290,000 distinct CDR3 sequences, 18% found once. Sequencing was done on a sample of PBMCs or a T cell subset sorted from them (not recorded which). These receptors were taken from a man aged 18 to 30 who had mild COVID-19 (a few samples of this study predate the infection). Cell type and time point are not known.

The V call is TRBV18, the J call TRBJ1-1; no firm D call. CDR1 and CDR2 from the germline V gene are KGHSH and LQKENI. The CDR3 totals 14 residues. Trimming took off 3 bases at V and 0 bases at J, with 8 bases between the two ends. The CDR3 DNA follows: TGTGCCAGCTCACCCGGGAGCTTGAACACTGAAGCTTTCTTT. This sequence encodes CASSPGSLNTEAFF.

The gene calls are TRBV20-1 and TRBJ1-4; weak D call: TRBD1 (5 bases). The germline CDR1 and CDR2 sequences are DFQATT and SNEGSKA (reference sequence). The CDR3 has 12 amino acids. CDR3 protein: CRVGAGGEKLFF. The CDR3 nucleotides read TGCAGGGTTGGGGCCGGGGGGGAAAAACTGTTTTTT.

This chain connects TRBV6-6 to TRBJ1-1, with 10 bases aligning to TRBD1. CDR3 length: 16 amino acids. Germline lookup yields CDR1 MNHNY and CDR2 SVGAGI (reference sequence). J lost 4 bases, V lost 5 bases, and 10 bases had no gene match. CDR3 nucleotides: TGTGCCAGCAGTCCCCCTCGACAGGGGGCGGGCACTGAAGCTTTCTTT. This codes for CASSPPRQGAGTEAFF.

This rearrangement joins TRBV4-1 to TRBJ1-5, with 9 positions matching TRBD1. V was pared by 3 bases and J by 2 bases, with 5 bases of the junction left unmatched. Germline loops: CDR1 MGHRA, CDR2 YSYEKL. This CDR3 spans 16 amino acids. CDR3 sequence reads: CASSHPGQGGNQPQHF. DNA for the CDR3: TGCGCCAGCAGCCACCCGGGACAGGGAGGCAATCAGCCCCAGCATTTT.

The J gene is TRBJ2-3, the V gene TRBV4-3; 7 bases align to TRBD2. The V and J ends lost 0 bases and 6 bases, in that order; junction bases with no gene match: 6. There are 15 residues in the CDR3. From germline, CDR1 is LGHNA and CDR2 YSLEER. In DNA form, the CDR3 reads TGCGCCAGCAGCCAAGAAGGTAGCGGGTGGGATACGCAGTATTTT. It yields the protein CASSQEGSGWDTQYF.

The rearrangement uses TRBV2 and TRBJ2-2; D remains ambiguous. V was trimmed by 6 bases and J by 0 bases, leaving 11 bases between them. Per germline, CDR1 SNHLY and CDR2 FYNNEI. This CDR3 contains 15 residues. The DNA of the CDR3 is TGTGCCAGCAGGGTCCAACCCTCGAACACCGGGGAGCTGTTTTTT. Encoded protein: CASRVQPSNTGELFF.

The chain employs TRBV7-9 and TRBJ2-3, with D tentatively TRBD2 (6 bases). The germline CDR1 and CDR2 sequences are SEHNR and FQNEAQ (reference sequence). Trimming shortened V by 6 bases and J by 0 bases, and 16 bases separated the two germline ends. This CDR3 is 16 amino acids long. In DNA, the CDR3 is TGTGCCAGCAGTCACCTCGCGGGATCTAGCACAGATACGCAGTATTTT. Its protein is CASSHLAGSSTDTQYF.

The J gene is TRBJ1-4, the V gene TRBV7-2; perhaps TRBD1 as D (5 bases). Germline values: CDR1 SGHTA, CDR2 FQGNSA. Trimming removed 5 bases from V and 12 bases from J, with 16 bases in between. This CDR3 has 13 residues. CDR3 DNA: TGTGCCAGCAGCCCAGGGTGGCCCGCTGAACTGTTTTTT. As protein: CASSPGWPAELFF.

This clonotype has a handful of counts. This chain links TRBV7-2 with TRBJ1-1, with D uncertain. The V end lost 4 bases, the J end lost 7 bases, and 16 bases lay between the germline ends. Germline V gene sequence: CDR1 SGHTA, CDR2 FQGNSA. The CDR3 has 14 residues. The CDR3 loop is CASSSRMGFDEAFF. Written as DNA, the CDR3 is TGTGCCAGCAGCTCGCGGATGGGTTTCGATGAAGCTTTCTTT.

This clonotype has only a few counts. This chain joins TRBV29-1 and TRBJ1-5, with D uncertain. The V end lost 4 bases, the J end lost 3 bases, and 10 bases lay between the germline ends. Germline assignment: CDR1 SQVTM and CDR2 ANQGSEA. The CDR3 is made up of 13 amino acids. CDR3 DNA sequence: TGCAGCGTTGCTCCCGGAGTCAATCAGCCCCAGCATTTT. Translated: CSVAPGVNQPQHF.

V usage is TRBV20-1 and J usage is TRBJ1-4; D might be TRBD1 (5 bases). Trimming cost V 6 bases and J 5 bases, with 13 bases left between them. Germline V lookup: CDR1 DFQATT, CDR2 SNEGSKA (reference sequence). The CDR3 is made up of 13 amino acids. CDR3 DNA sequence: TGCAGTGCATTGGGACGGCTGAATGAAAAACTGTTTTTT. It encodes CSALGRLNEKLFF.

This rearrangement joins TRBV7-2 to TRBJ2-4; 13 nucleotides line up with TRBD2. The CDR3 runs to 14 residues. V gave up 5 bases and J gave up 11 bases; unmatched junction bases: 6. Per the germline V gene, CDR1 is SGHTA and CDR2 is FQGNSA. The CDR3 reads CASSKLAGGSLQYF. CDR3 nucleotides: TGTGCCAGCAGCAAACTAGCGGGGGGGTCCCTTCAGTACTTC.

This clonotype was observed a few times. CDR3 sequence (DNA): TGTGCCATCAGTGAGTCGAGTCCGGGGACCGGGGAGCTGTTTTTT. It translates to CAISESSPGTGELFF. This chain uses TRBV10-3 with TRBJ2-2; possible D gene TRBD2, 5 bases. Trimming removed 0 bases at V and 5 bases at J, with 10 bases between. CDR3 size: 15 residues. Germline V lookup: CDR1 ENHRY, CDR2 SYGVKD.

J is TRBJ2-5 and V is TRBV3-1, with 9 nucleotides matching TRBD1. J lost 1 base, V lost 9 bases, and 6 bases had no gene match. Germline CDR1 LGHDT, CDR2 YNNKEL (reference sequence). The CDR3 consists of 14 residues. The chain's CDR3 is CARNKTGGQETQYF. In nucleotides, the CDR3 is TGTGCCAGGAACAAGACAGGGGGCCAAGAGACCCAGTACTTC.

A few counts support this clonotype. The chain employs TRBV3-1 and TRBJ2-2; no clear D gene. This CDR3 spans 17 amino acids. Trimming cost V 0 bases and J 4 bases, with 15 bases left between them. In germline, CDR1 is LGHDT, CDR2 YNNKEL (reference sequence). The CDR3 sequence is CASSQEFGGYSTGELFF. The CDR3 nucleotides are TGTGCCAGCAGCCAAGAATTCGGCGGTTATTCCACCGGGGAGCTGTTTTTT.

The V and J genes are TRBV7-9 and TRBJ2-3; the match to TRBD2 covers 9 bases. V lost 6 bases to trimming and J lost 1 base; unmatched junction nucleotides: 8. The CDR3 loop spans 16 amino acids. CDR1 is SEHNR, CDR2 FQNEAQ, per germline (reference sequence). CDR3 coding DNA: TGTGCCAGCAGAGGACTAGCGAAGCAGGGCACAGATACGCAGTATTTT. This gives the protein CASRGLAKQGTDTQYF.

The chain links TRBV7-6 to TRBJ2-1; TRBD1 is a possible D gene (5 bases). Germline values: CDR1 SGHVS, CDR2 FNYEAQ. The CDR3 length is 15 residues. V gave up 2 bases and J gave up 9 bases, with 17 bases separating them. The CDR3: CASSLSGSTMGEQFF. CDR3 nucleotide sequence: TGTGCCAGCAGCTTATCAGGGTCGACAATGGGTGAGCAGTTCTTC.

The genes are TRBV18 and TRBJ1-2, with D perhaps matching TRBD1 (5 bases). There are 13 residues in the CDR3. Germline assignment: CDR1 KGHSH and CDR2 LQKENI. Trimming stripped 8 bases from V and 4 bases from J, with 14 bases between. The CDR3 nucleotides read TGTGCCAGCACCCCACCAGGGTCCTATGGCTACACCTTC. Translated, it gives CASTPPGSYGYTF.

The chain couples TRBV7-9 to TRBJ2-3; no clear D gene. Germline CDR1 and CDR2: SEHNR and FQNEAQ (reference sequence). This CDR3 comprises 14 residues. The ends were cut back, 10 bases at V and 0 bases at J, with 14 bases in the middle. DNA of the CDR3: TGTGCCACGACCAACGAAGGGAGCACAGATACGCAGTATTTT. Protein product: CATTNEGSTDTQYF.

This clonotype has more than one count but fewer than ten. The CDR3 is CASSQDRGDRQPQHF. The DNA of the CDR3 is TGCGCCAGCAGCCAAGATAGGGGGGATCGCCAGCCCCAGCATTTT. The gene calls are TRBV4-3 and TRBJ1-5; the D gene is possibly TRBD1 (6 bases). The CDR3 has 15 amino acids. Per germline, CDR1 LGHNA and CDR2 YSLEER. Trimming took off 0 bases at V and 7 bases at J, with 13 bases between the two ends.

The V and J genes are TRBV21-1 and TRBJ2-2; the table assigns TRBD1, which was not confirmed against the DNA. TRBV21-1 is labeled a pseudogene. The CDR3 consists of 13 residues. Here the CDR3 DNA reads TGTGCCAGCAGCAAATGGGGGGCCGGGGAGCTGTTTTTT. Amino acids: CASSKWGAGELFF.

The chain recombines TRBV10-1 with TRBJ2-1; tentative D call: TRBD2 (5 bases). This CDR3 contains 14 residues. The germline V and J ends were trimmed by 2 bases and 4 bases, with 9 bases remaining between them. In germline, CDR1 is WNHNN, CDR2 SYGVQD (reference sequence). The CDR3 loop reads CASSEPGRYNEQFF. In nucleotides, the CDR3 is TGCGCCAGCAGTGAGCCGGGAAGATACAATGAGCAGTTCTTC.

The genes are TRBV4-3 and TRBJ1-2, with D perhaps TRBD1 (5 bases). There are 15 residues in the CDR3. V shed 5 bases and J shed 4 bases, with 17 bases lying between them. Germline loops: CDR1 LGHNA, CDR2 YSLEER. CDR3 in amino acids: CASSTSEGVGYGYTF. The CDR3 coding sequence is TGCGCCAGCAGCACATCTGAAGGGGTAGGCTATGGCTACACCTTC.

The CDR3 sequence is CASSGQTNYGYTF. CDR3 bases: TGCGCCAGCAGTGGACAGACCAACTATGGCTACACCTTC. This chain uses TRBV10-1 with TRBJ1-2; possible D gene TRBD1, 5 bases. Trimming cost V 4 bases and J 2 bases, with 8 bases left between them. Germline CDR1 is WNHNN and CDR2 is SYGVQD (reference sequence). The CDR3 length is 13 residues.

The chain combines TRBV25-1 with TRBJ1-2; D is unclear. Per germline, CDR1 MGHDK and CDR2 SYGVNS. The ends were cut back, 2 bases at V and 4 bases at J, with 5 bases in the middle. This CDR3 contains 12 residues. DNA for the CDR3: TGTGCCAGCAGTGAAAGCTTCTATGGCTACACCTTC. Translated, it gives CASSESFYGYTF.

The chain joins TRBV28 to TRBJ2-7; TRBD1 or TRBD2 may be the D gene (5 bases each). V was cut by 0 bases and J by 3 bases, with 15 bases left in between. Germline V gives CDR1 MDHEN, CDR2 SYDVKM. The CDR3 runs 16 residues. As DNA, the CDR3 is TGTGCCAGCAGTTTATGCGAAGGGACCCGCCTCTACGAGCAGTACGTC. It yields the protein CASSLCEGTRLYEQYV.

This clonotype was observed a handful of times. The chain couples TRBV19 to TRBJ2-7; 9 nucleotides align to TRBD1. In germline, CDR1 is LNHDA, CDR2 SQIVND (reference sequence). J lost 0 bases, V lost 4 bases, and 7 bases had no gene match. The CDR3 is 16 residues long. CDR3 bases: TGTGCCAGTAGTACCGGGACAGGGATTAGCTCCTACGAGCAGTACTTC. Its translation is CASSTGTGISSYEQYF.